These T cell receptor beta chains were read from a single sample in a study of T cells in Graves' hyperthyroidism and ophthalmopathy. TCRdb reprocessed the multiplex PCR reads via MiXCR and lists one record per CDR3 protein. Among 500,000 to 650,000 distinct CDR3 sequences listed, more than 14% were seen once. The sample taken for sequencing was blood. The source is a woman aged 50 to 65 with Graves' ophthalmopathy. Each CDR3 is given with its conserved first and last residue. The D gene is left open where the match is weak. Clone size is stated in some rows and not others, as once, few, many or a class when expanded.

V	D	size	J	CDR3	DNA
TRBV20-1	TRBD1	-	TRBJ1-5	CSAHRQGDSNQPQHF	TGCAGTGCTCACCGACAGGGGGATAGCAATCAGCCCCAGCATTTT
TRBV4-2	-	-	TRBJ1-1	CASSQVGIPPEAFF	TGTGCCAGTAGCCAAGTTGGGATCCCCCCTGAAGCTTTCTTT
TRBV11-2	-	many	TRBJ2-1	CASSSPGPPQWDEQFF	TGTGCCAGCAGCTCCCCCGGGCCCCCCCAGTGGGATGAGCAGTTCTTC
TRBV7-6	TRBD2	-	TRBJ2-5	CASSLGLAVPQETQYF	TGTGCCAGCAGCTTAGGGCTAGCGGTGCCCCAAGAGACCCAATACTTC
TRBV27	-	few	TRBJ1-4	CASSFSGPNEKLFF	TGTGCCAGCAGTTTTTCCGGACCTAATGAAAAACTGTTTTTT
TRBV20-1	-	many	TRBJ2-3	CSASSSGTDTQYF	TGCAGTGCTAGTAGCTCGGGAACAGATACGCAGTATTTT
TRBV13	-	many	TRBJ2-2	CASSAGTVNTGELFF	TGTGCCAGCAGCGCCGGGACGGTAAACACCGGGGAGCTGTTTTTT
TRBV5-1	TRBD2	many	TRBJ2-1	CASSKPTGTSEKKFF	TGCGCCAGCAGCAAACCCACCGGGACTAGCGAGAAGAAGTTCTTC
TRBV7-9	TRBD2	many	TRBJ2-1	CASSHLREGGFYNEQFF	TGTGCCAGCAGCCATCTTAGAGAGGGAGGGTTCTACAATGAGCAGTTCTTC
TRBV15	TRBD1	few	TRBJ1-1	CATKSTGEFGEAFF	TGTGCCACCAAATCGACAGGGGAGTTTGGAGAAGCTTTCTTT
TRBV6-4	-	-	TRBJ2-3	CASSANRITDTQYF	TGTGCCAGCAGTGCGAACAGAATCACAGATACGCAGTATTTT
TRBV9	-	-	TRBJ1-6	CASSVAEDSYNSPLHF	TGTGCCAGCAGCGTAGCCGAGGACTCCTATAATTCACCCCTCCACTTT
TRBV2	TRBD2	many	TRBJ2-7	CASSGRASREQYF	TGTGCCAGCAGCGGGAGGGCCTCAAGAGAGCAGTACTTC
TRBV7-2	-	many	TRBJ2-7	CASSFGVWKYEQYF	TGTGCCAGCAGCTTTGGCGTTTGGAAATACGAGCAGTACTTC
TRBV24-1	-	many	TRBJ1-1	CATSDNSEKAFF	TGTGCCACCAGTGACAATTCAGAGAAAGCTTTCTTT
TRBV6-2/TRBV6-3	TRBD1	many	TRBJ2-1	CASRDRGGSSGTLAYYNEQFF	TGTGCCAGCAGGGACAGGGGCGGGTCTAGCGGTACGTTAGCCTACTACAATGAGCAGTTCTTC
TRBV7-6	-	many	TRBJ1-2	CASSLGGNVMGYTF	TGTGCCAGCAGCTTAGGAGGGAACGTCATGGGCTACACCTTC
TRBV28	TRBD1	many	TRBJ1-1	CASSIPRTGVNTEAFF	TGTGCCAGCAGCATACCCCGGACAGGGGTGAACACTGAAGCTTTCTTT
TRBV20-1	TRBD2	many	TRBJ2-3	CSAPDGGEQDTQYF	TGCAGTGCCCCAGATGGGGGGGAGCAAGATACGCAGTATTTT
TRBV28	-	-	TRBJ2-2	CASSLSLARNGELFF	TGTGCCAGCAGTTTGAGTCTAGCGAGGAACGGGGAGCTGTTTTTT
TRBV12-3/TRBV12-4	-	many	TRBJ1-1	CASSQTRRAFF	TGTGCCAGCAGTCAAACACGGAGAGCTTTCTTT
TRBV9	-	-	TRBJ2-3	CASSVEGTFTDTQYF	TGTGCCAGCAGCGTAGAGGGGACTTTCACAGATACGCAGTATTTT
TRBV27	-	-	TRBJ1-1	CASRGGGPWNTEAFF	TGTGCCAGCAGAGGGGGGGGGCCCTGGAACACTGAAGCTTTCTTT
TRBV13	TRBD2	few	TRBJ2-1	CASSTIVGGPNEQFF	TGTGCCAGCAGCACCATAGTGGGAGGGCCCAATGAGCAGTTCTTC
TRBV28	TRBD1	many	TRBJ2-7	CASSFLFSPGQSYEQYF	TGTGCCAGCAGTTTTCTGTTTAGCCCGGGACAGTCCTACGAGCAGTACTTC
TRBV6-1	-	many	TRBJ1-1	CASSQSGHQSGTEAFF	TGTGCCAGCAGTCAATCCGGGCATCAATCTGGCACTGAAGCTTTCTTT
TRBV7-9	TRBD2	-	TRBJ2-7	CASSLGGGPGLGVYEQYF	TGTGCCAGCAGCTTAGGGGGGGGGCCGGGACTAGGGGTCTACGAGCAGTACTTC
TRBV4-1	-	many	TRBJ2-7	CASSQGQVQIYEQYF	TGCGCCAGCAGCCAAGGGCAGGTGCAGATCTACGAGCAGTACTTC